These T cell receptor beta chains were read from a single sample in a study of spatial heterogeneity in lung cancer. TCRdb processed the 5' RACE reads anew with MiXCR; each CDR3 protein has one entry. Among under 25,000 distinct CDR3 sequences listed, more than 6.5% were seen once. Here the sequenced sample was PBMCs, taken at surgery. These receptors were taken from a male donor with early-stage non-small cell lung cancer. The CDR3 runs from the conserved cysteine through the conserved F or W. A D gene is named only where the DNA matches it firmly. Size values are once, few and many counts, or a class for expanded clones, and some rows have none.

v_call,clone_size,d_call,j_call,cdr3_length,cdr3_nt,cdr3_aa
TRBV18,many,NA,TRBJ2-5,15,TGTGCCAGCTCCGGTGTCGACAGGCGCGAAGAGACCCAGTACTTC,CASSGVDRREETQYF
TRBV12-5,few,NA,TRBJ1-5,14,TGTGCTAGTGCCTTGTTTGCGGGGTATCAGCCCCAGCATTTT,CASALFAGYQPQHF
TRBV5-1,many,NA,TRBJ1-4,13,TGCGCCAGCAGCAAGGAGCCTAATGAAAAACTGTTTTTT,CASSKEPNEKLFF
TRBV2,many,NA,TRBJ2-7,15,TGTGCCAGCATGAGTCCGGGACGGAGCTCCTACGAGCAGTACTTC,CASMSPGRSSYEQYF
TRBV19,NA,NA,TRBJ1-1,13,TGTGCCAGTAGTATAACCCCCGGCACTGAAGCTTTCTTT,CASSITPGTEAFF
TRBV5-1,few,NA,TRBJ2-7,13,TGCGCCAGCAGCTTGTTCACTCCGTACGAGCAGTACTTC,CASSLFTPYEQYF
TRBV4-1,many,NA,TRBJ2-6,18,TGCGCCAGCAGCCAAGATACCGGGGGGCTCGCTGGGGCCAACGTCCTGACTTTC,CASSQDTGGLAGANVLTF
TRBV24-1,NA,NA,TRBJ2-7,13,TGTGCCACCAGTGACCCCGGACGCAACGAGCAGTACTTC,CATSDPGRNEQYF
TRBV7-2,many,NA,TRBJ2-3,15,TGTGCCAGCAGCTCTGTGGGACGGAACACAGATACGCAGTATTTT,CASSSVGRNTDTQYF
TRBV20-1,few,NA,TRBJ2-3,11,TGCAGCACGGACGTCACAGATACGCAGTATTTT,CSTDVTDTQYF
TRBV7-2,many,NA,TRBJ2-5,13,TGTGCCAGCAGCTCTTCACTTCAAGAGACCCAGTACTTC,CASSSSLQETQYF
TRBV20-1,many,TRBD1,TRBJ1-5,14,TGCAGTGCTCATAGGACAGGGGGCAATCAGCCCCAGCATTTT,CSAHRTGGNQPQHF